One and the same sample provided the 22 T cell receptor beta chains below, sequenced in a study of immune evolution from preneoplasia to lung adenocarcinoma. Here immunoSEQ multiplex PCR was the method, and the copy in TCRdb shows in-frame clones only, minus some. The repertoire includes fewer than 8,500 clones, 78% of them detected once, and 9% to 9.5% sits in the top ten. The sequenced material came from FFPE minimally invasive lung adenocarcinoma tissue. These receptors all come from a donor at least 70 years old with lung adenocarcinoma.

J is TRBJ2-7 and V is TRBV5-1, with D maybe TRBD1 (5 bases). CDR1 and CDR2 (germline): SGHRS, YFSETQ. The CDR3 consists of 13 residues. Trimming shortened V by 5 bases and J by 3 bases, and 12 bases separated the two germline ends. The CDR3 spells CASSPSQGYEQYF. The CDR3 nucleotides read TGCGCCAGCAGTCCCAGCCAGGGCTACGAGCAGTACTTC.

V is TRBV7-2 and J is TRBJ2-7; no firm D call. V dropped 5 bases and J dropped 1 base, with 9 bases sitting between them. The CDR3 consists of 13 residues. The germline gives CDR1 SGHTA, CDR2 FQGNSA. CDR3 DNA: TGTGCCAGCAGCATCTCTAGATCCTACGAGCAGTACTTC. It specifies CASSISRSYEQYF.

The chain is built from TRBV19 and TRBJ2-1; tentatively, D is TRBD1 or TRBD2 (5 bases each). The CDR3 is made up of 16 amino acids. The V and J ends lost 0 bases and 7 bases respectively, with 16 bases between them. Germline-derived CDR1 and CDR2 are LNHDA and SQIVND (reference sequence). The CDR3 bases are TGTGCCAGTAGTATAGAATTAGGGACCCGAGCGAATGAGCAGTTCTTC. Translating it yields CASSIELGTRANEQFF.

As DNA, the CDR3 is TGTGCCAGCAGTCTCCTAGCAGGGGTCTACGAGCAGTACTTC. Encoded protein: CASSLLAGVYEQYF. The V call is TRBV6-6, the J call TRBJ2-7; D may be TRBD1 (6 bases). Germline V gene data show CDR1 as MNHNY and CDR2 as SVGAGI (reference sequence). V lost 5 bases and J 3 bases, leaving 14 bases between the germline ends. The CDR3 is 14 amino acids.

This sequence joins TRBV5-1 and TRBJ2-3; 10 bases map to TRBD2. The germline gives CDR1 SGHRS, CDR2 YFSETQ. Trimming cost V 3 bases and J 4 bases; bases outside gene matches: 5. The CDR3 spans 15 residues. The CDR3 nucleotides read TGCGCCAGCAGCTCAGGACTAGCGGAATCAGATACGCAGTATTTT. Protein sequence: CASSSGLAESDTQYF.

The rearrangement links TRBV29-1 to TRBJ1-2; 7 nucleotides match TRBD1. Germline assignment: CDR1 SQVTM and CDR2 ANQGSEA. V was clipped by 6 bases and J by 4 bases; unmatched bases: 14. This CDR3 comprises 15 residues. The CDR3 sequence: CSVHGLGGLFYGYTF. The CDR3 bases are TGCAGCGTGCACGGACTAGGGGGCCTGTTCTATGGCTACACCTTC.

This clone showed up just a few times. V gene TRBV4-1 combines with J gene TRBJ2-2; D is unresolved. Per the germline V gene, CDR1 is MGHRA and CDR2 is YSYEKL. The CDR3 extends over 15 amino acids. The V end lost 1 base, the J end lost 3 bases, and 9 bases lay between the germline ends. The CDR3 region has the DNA TGCGCCAGCAGCCAAGGTTTAGGATACACCGGGGAGCTGTTTTTT. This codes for CASSQGLGYTGELFF.

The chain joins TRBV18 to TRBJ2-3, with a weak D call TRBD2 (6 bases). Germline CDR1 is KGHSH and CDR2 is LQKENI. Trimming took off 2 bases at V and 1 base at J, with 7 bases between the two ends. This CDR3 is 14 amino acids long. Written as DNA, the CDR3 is TGTGCCAGCTCACCAGGGGAGGGCACAGATACGCAGTATTTT. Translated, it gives CASSPGEGTDTQYF.

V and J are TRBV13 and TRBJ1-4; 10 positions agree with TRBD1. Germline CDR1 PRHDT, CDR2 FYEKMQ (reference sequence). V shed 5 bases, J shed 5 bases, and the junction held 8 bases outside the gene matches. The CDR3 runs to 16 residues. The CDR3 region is CASSLTPGQGNEKLFF. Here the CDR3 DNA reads TGTGCCAGCAGCCTAACTCCGGGACAGGGGAATGAAAAACTGTTTTTT.

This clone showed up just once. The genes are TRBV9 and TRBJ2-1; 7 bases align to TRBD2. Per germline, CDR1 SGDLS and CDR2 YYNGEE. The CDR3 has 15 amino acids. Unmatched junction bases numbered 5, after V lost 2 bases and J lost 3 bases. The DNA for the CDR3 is TGTGCCAGCAGCGTCGGGAGCGGGAACTACAATGAGCAGTTCTTC. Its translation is CASSVGSGNYNEQFF.

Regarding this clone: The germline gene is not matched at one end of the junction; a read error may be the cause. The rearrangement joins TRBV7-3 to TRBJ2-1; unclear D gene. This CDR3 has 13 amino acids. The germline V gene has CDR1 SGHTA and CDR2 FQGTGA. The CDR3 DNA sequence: TGTGCCAGCAACTTAGACGTAACCAATGAGCAGTTCTTC. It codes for CASNLDVTNEQFF.

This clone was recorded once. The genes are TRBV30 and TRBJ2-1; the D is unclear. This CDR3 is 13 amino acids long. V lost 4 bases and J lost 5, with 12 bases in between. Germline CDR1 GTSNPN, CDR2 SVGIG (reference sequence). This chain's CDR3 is CAWITSWNNEQFF. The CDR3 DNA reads TGTGCCTGGATCACCTCCTGGAACAATGAGCAGTTCTTC.

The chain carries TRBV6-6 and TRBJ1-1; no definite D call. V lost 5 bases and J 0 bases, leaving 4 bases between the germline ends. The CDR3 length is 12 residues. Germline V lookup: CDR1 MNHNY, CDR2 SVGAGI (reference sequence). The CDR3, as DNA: TGTGCCAGCAGTCCCTTGAACACTGAAGCTTTCTTT. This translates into CASSPLNTEAFF.

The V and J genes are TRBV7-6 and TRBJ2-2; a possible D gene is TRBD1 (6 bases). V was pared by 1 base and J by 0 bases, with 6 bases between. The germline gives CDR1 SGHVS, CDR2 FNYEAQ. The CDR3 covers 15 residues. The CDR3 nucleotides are TGTGCCAGCAGCTTAGACAGGGCGAACACCGGGGAGCTGTTTTTT. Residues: CASSLDRANTGELFF.

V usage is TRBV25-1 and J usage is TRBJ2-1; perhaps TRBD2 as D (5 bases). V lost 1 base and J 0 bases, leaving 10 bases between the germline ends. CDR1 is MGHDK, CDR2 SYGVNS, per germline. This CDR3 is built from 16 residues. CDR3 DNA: TGTGCCAGCAGTGAATTGGTGGGGAGCTCCTACAATGAGCAGTTCTTC. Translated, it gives CASSELVGSSYNEQFF.

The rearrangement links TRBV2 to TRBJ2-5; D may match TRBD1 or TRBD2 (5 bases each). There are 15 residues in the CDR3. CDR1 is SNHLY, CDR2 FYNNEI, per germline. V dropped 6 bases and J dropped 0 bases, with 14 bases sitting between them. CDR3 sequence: CASRWGPVNQETQYF. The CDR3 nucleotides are TGTGCCAGCAGGTGGGGACCCGTAAACCAAGAGACCCAGTACTTC.

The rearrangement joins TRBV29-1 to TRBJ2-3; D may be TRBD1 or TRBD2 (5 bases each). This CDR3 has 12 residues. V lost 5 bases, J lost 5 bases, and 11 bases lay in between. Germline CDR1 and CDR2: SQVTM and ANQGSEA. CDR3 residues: CSVFRGLDTQYF. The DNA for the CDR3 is TGCAGCGTTTTTCGGGGCCTAGATACGCAGTATTTT.

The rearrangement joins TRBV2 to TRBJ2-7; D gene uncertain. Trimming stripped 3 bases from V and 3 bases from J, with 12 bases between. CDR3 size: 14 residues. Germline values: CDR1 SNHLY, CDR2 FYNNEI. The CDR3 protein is CASSDLEGLYEQYF. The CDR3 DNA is TGTGCCAGCAGTGATTTAGAAGGGCTCTACGAGCAGTACTTC.

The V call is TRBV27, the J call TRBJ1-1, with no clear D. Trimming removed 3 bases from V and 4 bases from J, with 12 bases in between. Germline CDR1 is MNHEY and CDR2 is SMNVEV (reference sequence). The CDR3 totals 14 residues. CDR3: CASSFRHTFTEAFF. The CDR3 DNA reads TGTGCCAGCAGTTTCAGGCATACCTTCACTGAAGCTTTCTTT.

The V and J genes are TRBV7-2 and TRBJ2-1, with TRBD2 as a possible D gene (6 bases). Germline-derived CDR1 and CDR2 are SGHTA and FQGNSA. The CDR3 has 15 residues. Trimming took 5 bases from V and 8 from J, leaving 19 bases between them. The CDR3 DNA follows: TGTGCCAGCAGCCCGACAGCCCCTCCGGGGGATGAGCAGTTCTTC. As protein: CASSPTAPPGDEQFF.

CDR3 in amino acids: CASSPEGALNTEAFF. CDR3 coding DNA: TGCGCCAGCAGCCCTGAGGGGGCCCTGAACACTGAAGCTTTCTTT. This chain joins TRBV5-1 and TRBJ1-1; 7 bases match TRBD1. The V gene end was trimmed by 4 bases and the J gene end by 0 bases; junction bases not matched to a gene: 6. The CDR3 is 15 residues long. Per germline, CDR1 SGHRS and CDR2 YFSETQ.

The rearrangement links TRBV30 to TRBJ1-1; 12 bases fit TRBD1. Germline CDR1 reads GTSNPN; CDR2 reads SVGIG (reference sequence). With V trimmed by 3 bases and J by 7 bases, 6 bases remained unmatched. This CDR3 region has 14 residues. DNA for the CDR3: TGTGCCTGGAGAGGGACAGGGGGCGACTTTGAAGCTTTCTTT. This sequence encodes CAWRGTGGDFEAFF.